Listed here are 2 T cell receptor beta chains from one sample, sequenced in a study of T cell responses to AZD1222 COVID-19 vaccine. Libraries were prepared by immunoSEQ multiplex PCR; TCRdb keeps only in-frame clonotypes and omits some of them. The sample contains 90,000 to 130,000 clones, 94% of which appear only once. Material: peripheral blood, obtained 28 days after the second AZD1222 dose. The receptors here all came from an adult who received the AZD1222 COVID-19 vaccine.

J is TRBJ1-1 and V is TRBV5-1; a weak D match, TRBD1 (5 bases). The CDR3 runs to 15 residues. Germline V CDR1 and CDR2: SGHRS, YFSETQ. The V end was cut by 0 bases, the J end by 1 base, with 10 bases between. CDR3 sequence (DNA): TGCGCCAGCAGCTTGGCCGGCAGGGCGAACACTGAAGCTTTCTTT. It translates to CASSLAGRANTEAFF.

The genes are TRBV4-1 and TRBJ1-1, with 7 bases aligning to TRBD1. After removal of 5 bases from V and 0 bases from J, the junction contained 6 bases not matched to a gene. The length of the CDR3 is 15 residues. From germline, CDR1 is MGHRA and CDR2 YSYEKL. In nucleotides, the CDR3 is TGCGCCAGCAGCTTACCGGACAGGATGAACACTGAAGCTTTCTTT. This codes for CASSLPDRMNTEAFF.